The sequence of this T cell receptor (beta chain) was determined in a study of T cell responses to AZD1222 COVID-19 vaccine. V lost 1 base, J lost 6 bases, and 10 bases stayed unmatched. The CDR3 spans 16 residues. Germline-derived CDR1 and CDR2 are SGHVS and FNYEAQ. Libraries were prepared by immunoSEQ multiplex PCR; TCRdb keeps only in-frame clonotypes and omits some of them. Counted here are around 260,000 clones, over 85% occurring once; the ten biggest clones make up 0.5% to 0.7%. The receptor's source is an adult in good health. V and J are TRBV7-6 and TRBJ2-7; 9 nucleotides line up with TRBD2. The sample here was peripheral blood, taken on day 0 of AZD1222 vaccination. Here the CDR3 reads CASSLGSLAGFSEQYF. CDR3 DNA sequence: TGTGCCAGCAGCTTAGGGAGCCTAGCGGGATTCTCCGAGCAGTACTTC.